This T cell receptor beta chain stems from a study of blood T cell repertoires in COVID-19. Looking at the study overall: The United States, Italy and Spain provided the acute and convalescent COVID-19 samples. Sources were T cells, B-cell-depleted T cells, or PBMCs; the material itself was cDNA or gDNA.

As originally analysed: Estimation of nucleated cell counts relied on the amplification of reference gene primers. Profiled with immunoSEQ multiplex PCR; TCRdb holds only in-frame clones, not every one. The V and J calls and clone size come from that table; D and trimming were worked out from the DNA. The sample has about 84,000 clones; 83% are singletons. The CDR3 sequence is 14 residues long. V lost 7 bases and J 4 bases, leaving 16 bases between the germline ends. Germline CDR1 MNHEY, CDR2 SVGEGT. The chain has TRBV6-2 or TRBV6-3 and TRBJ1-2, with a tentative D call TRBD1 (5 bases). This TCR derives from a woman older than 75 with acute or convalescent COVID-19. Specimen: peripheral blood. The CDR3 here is CASTPSRGSYGYTF. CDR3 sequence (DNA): TGTGCCAGCACCCCCTCAAGGGGATCCTATGGCTACACCTTC.